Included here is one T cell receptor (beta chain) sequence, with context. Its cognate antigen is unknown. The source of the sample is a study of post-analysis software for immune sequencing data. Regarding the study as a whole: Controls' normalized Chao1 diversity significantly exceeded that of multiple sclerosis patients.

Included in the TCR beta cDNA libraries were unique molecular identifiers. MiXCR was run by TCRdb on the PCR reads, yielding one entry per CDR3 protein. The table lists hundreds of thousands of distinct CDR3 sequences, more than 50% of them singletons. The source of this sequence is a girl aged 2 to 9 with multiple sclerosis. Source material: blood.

The CDR3 DNA reads as TGCAGCGTGGCCGACAGGGGGCAAGCGTTCTTC. Translated, it gives CSVADRGQAFF. This chain uses TRBV29-1 with TRBJ2-1; 10 bases line up with TRBD1. The CDR3 is made up of 11 amino acids. The trim removed 6 bases at V and 15 bases at J, leaving 8 bases unmatched. Per germline, CDR1 SQVTM and CDR2 ANQGSEA.